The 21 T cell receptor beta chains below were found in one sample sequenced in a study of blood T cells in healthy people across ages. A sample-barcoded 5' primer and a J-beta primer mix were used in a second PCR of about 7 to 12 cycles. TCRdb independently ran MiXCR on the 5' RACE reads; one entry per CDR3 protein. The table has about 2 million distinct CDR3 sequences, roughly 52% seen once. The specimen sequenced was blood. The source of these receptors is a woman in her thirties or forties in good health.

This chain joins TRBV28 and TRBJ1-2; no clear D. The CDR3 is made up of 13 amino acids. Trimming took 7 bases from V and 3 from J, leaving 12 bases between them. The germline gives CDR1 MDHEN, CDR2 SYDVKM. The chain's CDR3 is CASTSGFYYGYTF. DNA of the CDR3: TGTGCCAGCACCTCAGGTTTTTACTATGGCTACACCTTC.

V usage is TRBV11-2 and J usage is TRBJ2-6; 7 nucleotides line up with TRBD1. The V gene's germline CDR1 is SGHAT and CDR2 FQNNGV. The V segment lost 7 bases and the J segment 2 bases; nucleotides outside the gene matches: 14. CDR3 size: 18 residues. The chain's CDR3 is CASIVQGGESPGANVLTF. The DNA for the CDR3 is TGTGCCAGCATCGTGCAAGGGGGCGAATCACCTGGGGCCAACGTCCTGACTTTC. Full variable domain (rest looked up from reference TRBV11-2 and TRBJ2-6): EAGVAQSPRYKIIEKRQSVAFWCNPISGHATLYWYQQILGQGPKLLIQFQNNGVVDDSQLPKDRFSAERLKGVDSTLKIQPAKLEDSAVYLCASIVQGGESPGANVLTFGAGSRLTVL.

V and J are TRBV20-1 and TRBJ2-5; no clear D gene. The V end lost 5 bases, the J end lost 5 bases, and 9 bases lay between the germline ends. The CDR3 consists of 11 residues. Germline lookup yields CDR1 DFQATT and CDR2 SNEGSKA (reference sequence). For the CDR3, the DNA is TGCAGTGCTCCCCTAGGGGAGACCCAGTACTTC. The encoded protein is CSAPLGETQYF.

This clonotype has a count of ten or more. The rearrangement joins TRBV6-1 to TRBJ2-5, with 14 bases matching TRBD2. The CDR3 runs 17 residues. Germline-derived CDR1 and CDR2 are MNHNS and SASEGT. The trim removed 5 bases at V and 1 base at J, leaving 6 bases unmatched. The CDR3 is CASSPGLAGGFQETQYF. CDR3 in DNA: TGTGCCAGCAGTCCCGGACTAGCGGGGGGTTTCCAAGAGACCCAGTACTTC.

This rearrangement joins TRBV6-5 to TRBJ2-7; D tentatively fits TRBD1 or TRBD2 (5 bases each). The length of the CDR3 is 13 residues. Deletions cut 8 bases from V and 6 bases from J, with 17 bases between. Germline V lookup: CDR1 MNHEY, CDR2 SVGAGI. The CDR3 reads CASARGRASEQYF. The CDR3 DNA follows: TGTGCCAGCGCCCGGGGCAGGGCCTCCGAGCAGTACTTC.

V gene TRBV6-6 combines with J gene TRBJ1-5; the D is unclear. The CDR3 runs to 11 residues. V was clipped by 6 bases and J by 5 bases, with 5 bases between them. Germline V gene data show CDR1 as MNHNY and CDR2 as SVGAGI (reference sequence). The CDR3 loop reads CASSRDQPQHF. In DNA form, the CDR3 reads TGTGCCAGCAGCCGCGATCAGCCCCAGCATTTT.

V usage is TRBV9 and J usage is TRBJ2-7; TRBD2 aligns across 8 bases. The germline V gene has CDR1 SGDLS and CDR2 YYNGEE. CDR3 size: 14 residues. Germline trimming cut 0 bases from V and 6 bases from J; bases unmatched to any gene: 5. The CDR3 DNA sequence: TGTGCCAGCAGCGTAGAGGGTAGCGGGGTCGAGCAGTACTTC. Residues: CASSVEGSGVEQYF.

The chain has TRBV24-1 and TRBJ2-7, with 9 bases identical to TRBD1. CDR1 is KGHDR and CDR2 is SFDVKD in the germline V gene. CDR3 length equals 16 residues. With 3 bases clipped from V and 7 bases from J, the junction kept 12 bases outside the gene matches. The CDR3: CATSDLGTGNVNEQYF. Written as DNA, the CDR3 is TGTGCCACCAGTGATCTCGGGACAGGGAATGTGAATGAGCAGTACTTC.

The CDR3 nucleotides read TGCAGCGCCGAGGGGGATAGGGCCACTGAAGCTTTCTTT. This codes for CSAEGDRATEAFF. The J gene is TRBJ1-1, the V gene TRBV29-1; maybe TRBD1 (6 bases). V lost 7 bases to trimming and J lost 4 bases, with 16 bases between them. The germline CDR1 and CDR2 sequences are SQVTM and ANQGSEA. The CDR3 has 13 amino acids.

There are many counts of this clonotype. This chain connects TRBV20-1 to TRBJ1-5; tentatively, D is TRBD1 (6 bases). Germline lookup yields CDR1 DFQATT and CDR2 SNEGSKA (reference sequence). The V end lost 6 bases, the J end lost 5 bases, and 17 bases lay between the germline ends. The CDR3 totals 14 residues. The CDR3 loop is CSAKRGLQDQPQHF. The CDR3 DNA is TGCAGTGCCAAGAGGGGGTTACAAGATCAGCCCCAGCATTTT.

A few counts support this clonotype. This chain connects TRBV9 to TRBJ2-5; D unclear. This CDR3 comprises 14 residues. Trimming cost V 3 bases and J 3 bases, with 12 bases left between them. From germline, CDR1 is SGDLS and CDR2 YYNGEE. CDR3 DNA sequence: TGTGCCAGCAGCGCTGACATAATCGAAGAGACCCAGTACTTC. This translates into CASSADIIEETQYF.

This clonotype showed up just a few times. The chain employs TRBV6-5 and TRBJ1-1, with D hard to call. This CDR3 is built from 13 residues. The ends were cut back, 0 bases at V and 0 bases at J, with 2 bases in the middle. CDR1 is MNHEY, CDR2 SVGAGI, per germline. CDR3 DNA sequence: TGTGCCAGCAGTTACTCCATGAACACTGAAGCTTTCTTT. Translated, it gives CASSYSMNTEAFF.

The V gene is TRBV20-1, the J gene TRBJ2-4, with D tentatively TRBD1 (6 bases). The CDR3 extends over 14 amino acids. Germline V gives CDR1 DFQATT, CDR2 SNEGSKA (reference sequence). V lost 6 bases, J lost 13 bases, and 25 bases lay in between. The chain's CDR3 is CSARSEEQGYGQYF. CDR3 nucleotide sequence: TGCAGTGCCAGAAGCGAAGAACAGGGTTACGGGCAGTACTTC.

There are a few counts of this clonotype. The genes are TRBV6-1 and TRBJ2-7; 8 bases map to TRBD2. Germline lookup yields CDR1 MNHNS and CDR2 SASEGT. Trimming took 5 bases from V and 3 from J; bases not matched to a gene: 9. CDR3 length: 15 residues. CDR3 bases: TGTGCCAGCAGTAAGGGACTAGAGCCCGTCTACGAGCAGTACTTC. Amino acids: CASSKGLEPVYEQYF.

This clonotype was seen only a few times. The CDR3 region is CASSSLLAGGTGGTQYF. The CDR3, as DNA: TGCGCCAGCAGCTCCCTACTAGCGGGGGGTACCGGAGGGACCCAGTACTTC. The chain employs TRBV5-1 and TRBJ2-5, with 12 nucleotides matching TRBD2. The V and J ends lost 3 bases and 7 bases, in that order; junction bases with no gene match: 13. Germline V CDR1 and CDR2: SGHRS, YFSETQ. The CDR3 runs to 17 residues.

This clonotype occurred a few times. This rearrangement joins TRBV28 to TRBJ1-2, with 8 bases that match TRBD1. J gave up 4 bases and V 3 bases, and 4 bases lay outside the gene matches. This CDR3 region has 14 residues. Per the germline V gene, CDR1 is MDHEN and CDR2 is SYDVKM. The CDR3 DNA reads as TGTGCCAGCAGTTTTAAAGACAGGGGCTATGGCTACACCTTC. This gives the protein CASSFKDRGYGYTF.

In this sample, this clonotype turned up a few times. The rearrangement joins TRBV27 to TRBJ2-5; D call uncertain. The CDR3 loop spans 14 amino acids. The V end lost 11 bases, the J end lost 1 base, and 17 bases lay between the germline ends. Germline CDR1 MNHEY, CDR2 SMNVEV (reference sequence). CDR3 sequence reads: CASKRTAPQETQYF. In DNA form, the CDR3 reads TGTGCCTCAAAGAGAACAGCCCCCCAAGAGACCCAGTACTTC.

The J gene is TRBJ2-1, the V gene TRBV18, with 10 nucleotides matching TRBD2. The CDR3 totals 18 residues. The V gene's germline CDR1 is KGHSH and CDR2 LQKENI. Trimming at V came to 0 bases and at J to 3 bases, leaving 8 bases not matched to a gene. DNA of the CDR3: TGTGCCAGCTCACCACCCGGAGTACTAGCGGGGCGCTACAATGAGCAGTTCTTC. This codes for CASSPPGVLAGRYNEQFF.

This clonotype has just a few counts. CDR3 sequence (DNA): TGTGCCAGCAGTAGGAACAGCCGGGACAGTCGCTATGGCTACACCTTC. Its translation is CASSRNSRDSRYGYTF. The chain links TRBV6-5 to TRBJ1-2, with 7 bases matching TRBD1. Germline V gene data show CDR1 as MNHEY and CDR2 as SVGAGI. The V and J ends lost 5 bases and 4 bases, in that order; junction bases with no gene match: 13. CDR3 length: 16 amino acids.

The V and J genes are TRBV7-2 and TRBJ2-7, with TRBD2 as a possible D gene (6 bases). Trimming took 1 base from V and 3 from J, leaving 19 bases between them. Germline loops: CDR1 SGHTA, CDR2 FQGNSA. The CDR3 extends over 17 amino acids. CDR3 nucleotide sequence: TGTGCCAGCAGCTTAGAAGGTAGGGGAGGTCCCTACTACGAGCAGTACTTC. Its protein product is CASSLEGRGGPYYEQYF.

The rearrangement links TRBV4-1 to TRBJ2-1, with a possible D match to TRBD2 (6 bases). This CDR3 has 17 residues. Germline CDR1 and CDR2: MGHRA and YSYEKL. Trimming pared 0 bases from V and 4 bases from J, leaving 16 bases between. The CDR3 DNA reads TGCGCCAGCAGCCAAGAGGCCGGGGGACCACCTTACAATGAGCAGTTCTTC. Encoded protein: CASSQEAGGPPYNEQFF.